One and the same sample provided the 2 T cell receptor beta chains below, sequenced in a study of persistence of HIV-infected CD4 T cells. Sequencing used immunoSEQ version 4 in survey mode. The table came from immunoSEQ multiplex PCR; TCRdb's copy has only in-frame clones and leaves some out. The data contain about 25,000 clones, approximately 79% of them seen just once; the ten biggest clones take up over 1.5%. The stimulus was an HIV-1 Gag 15-mer peptide pool, 0.85 to 1 ug/peptide/mL. Responding CD4+ T cells were sorted by upregulation of both CD40 ligand and CD69. Their recognized antigens are unknown. The material sequenced was CD4+ T cells sorted from PBMCs after approximately 19-hour stimulation, taken from a patient who received antiretroviral therapy. These receptor sequences come from an adult man with HIV who was CMV-seropositive.

This rearrangement joins TRBV7-9 to TRBJ2-3; 8 bases map to TRBD1. Germline CDR1 SEHNR, CDR2 FQNEAQ (reference sequence). J lost 6 bases, V lost 4 bases, and 6 bases had no gene match. CDR3 size: 14 residues. The CDR3 DNA reads TGTGCCAGCAGCTGGACAGGGCGAGGGGATACGCAGTATTTT. This encodes CASSWTGRGDTQYF.

This rearrangement joins TRBV19 to TRBJ1-3; a possible D gene is TRBD1 (5 bases). The germline V and J ends were trimmed by 3 bases and 1 base, with 10 bases remaining between them. Germline V lookup: CDR1 LNHDA, CDR2 SQIVND (reference sequence). The CDR3 has 15 amino acids. The CDR3 protein is CASSMEGLSGNTIYF. CDR3 bases: TGTGCCAGTAGTATGGAGGGACTGTCTGGAAACACCATATATTTT.